This TCR beta chain was recovered during a study of Graves' ophthalmopathy and Graves' hyperthyroidism. In the study overall: In this cohort's terms, stable hyperthyroidism meant no ophthalmopathy by 18 months of follow-up.

The CDR3 is 13 residues long. Germline trimming cut 10 bases from V and 10 bases from J; bases unmatched to any gene: 10. Per germline, CDR1 SNHLY and CDR2 FYNNEI. The authors amplified TCR beta CDR3 regions from RNA transcripts. HTBI-primed first-round RT-PCR preceded second-round multiplex PCR. TCRdb independently ran MiXCR on the multiplex PCR reads; one entry per CDR3 protein. The data show 580,000 or so distinct CDR3 sequences, less than 40% seen once. This clonotype originated in an adult man with Graves' hyperthyroidism. This chain connects TRBV2 to TRBJ1-6; TRBD1 matches at 7 bases. Sample: peripheral blood or thyroid tissue (not recorded which). In nucleotides, the CDR3 is TGTGCCACCACGGACAGGACGGGATCACCCCTCCACTTT. This translates into CATTDRTGSPLHF.